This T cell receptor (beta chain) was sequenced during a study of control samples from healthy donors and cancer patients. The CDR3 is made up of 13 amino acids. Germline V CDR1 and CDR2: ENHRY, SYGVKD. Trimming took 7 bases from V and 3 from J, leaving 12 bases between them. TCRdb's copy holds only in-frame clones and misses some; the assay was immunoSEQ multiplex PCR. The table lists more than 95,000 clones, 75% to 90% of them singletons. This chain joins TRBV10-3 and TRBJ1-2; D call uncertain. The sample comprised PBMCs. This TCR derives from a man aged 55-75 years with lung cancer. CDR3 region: CAIKSRGDYGYTF. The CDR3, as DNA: TGTGCCATCAAGAGTCGGGGAGACTATGGCTACACCTTC.